The 5 T cell receptor beta chains below all came from one sample that was sequenced in a study of tumor and adjacent non-tumor tissue in lung cancer. RNA was extracted from bulk tissue without any cell sorting. The normal lung tissue was taken more than 3 cm from the tumor edge. TCRbeta libraries were built with three rounds of nested PCR, modified from ARM-PCR. One entry per CDR3 protein, called by TCRdb with MiXCR from the multiplex PCR reads. The profile covers over 80,000 distinct CDR3 sequences, with around 76% appearing a single time and 21% taken by the ten largest. The sample was distant non-tumor lung tissue. The receptors were sampled from a woman aged 50 to 65 with non-small cell lung cancer.

Regarding this clonotype: One base away lies a much larger clone, so this may be a sequencing read error. The rearrangement joins TRBV11-3 to TRBJ2-3; 12 nucleotides line up with TRBD2. Germline V gene data show CDR1 as SGHNT and CDR2 as YENEEA. The CDR3 totals 16 residues. The CDR3 spells CANSSLAGGRGDTQCF. The CDR3 DNA follows: TGTGCCAACAGCTCCCTAGCGGGAGGGCGGGGAGATACGCAGTGTTTT.

This clonotype showed up just once. The chain uses TRBV2 and TRBJ1-5, with unresolved D. The CDR3 consists of 13 residues. The V gene's germline CDR1 is SNHLY and CDR2 FYNNEI. DNA of the CDR3: TGTACCATCAGGATGATTAGCAATCAGCCCCAGCATTTT. Translated, it gives CTIRMISNQPQHF.

As concerns this clonotype: The conserved final phenylalanine or tryptophan is absent from the CDR3, which likely points to a read error. The chain combines TRBV5-6 with TRBJ2-2; D remains ambiguous. Germline values: CDR1 SGHDT, CDR2 YYEEEE. This CDR3 has 14 residues. V lost 3 bases and J lost 3, with 9 bases in between. CDR3 coding DNA: TGTGCCAGCAGCTGGCGTGTCGACACCGGGGAGCTGTTTCTT. This translates into CASSWRVDTGELFL.

This clonotype was found once. A junction boundary mismatches the germline segment, possibly from a read error. The chain carries TRBV5-5 and TRBJ2-2, with D possibly being TRBD1 (7 bases). CDR1 is SGHKS, CDR2 YYEKEE, per germline (reference sequence). CDR3 length: 15 residues. CDR3 bases: TGTGCCAGTAGATACAGGGGAGGAAACACCGGGGAGCTGTTCTTT. Protein sequence: CASRYRGGNTGELFF.

V is TRBV10-3 and J is TRBJ2-7; D is perhaps TRBD2 (6 bases). Germline V lookup: CDR1 ENHRY, CDR2 SYGVKD. CDR3 size: 14 residues. CDR3 in amino acids: CAIKSEGVSYEHYV. As DNA, the CDR3 is TGTGCCATCAAATCGGAGGGAGTAAGCTACGAGCATTACGTC.